The text below deals with one T cell receptor (beta chain). This sample stems from a study of glioma-infiltrating T cells. This CDR3 comprises 17 residues. Germline values: CDR1 KGHDR, CDR2 SFDVKD. The V end lost 4 bases, the J end lost 2 bases, and 19 bases lay between the germline ends. TCR alpha and beta CDR3 regions were amplified from RNA using iRepertoire nested multiplex PCR. Input was roughly 100-450 ng of tissue mRNA or PBMC total RNA. One entry per CDR3 protein, called by TCRdb with MiXCR from the multiplex PCR reads. This table holds 100,000 to 150,000 distinct CDR3 sequences, around a quarter found once.

The sequence derives from a human donor with low-grade glioma or glioblastoma, undergoing nonglioma brain surgery, or in good health (not recorded which). This chain uses TRBV24-1 with TRBJ2-5, with D perhaps TRBD2 (6 bases). Sequencing used glioma tissue, nonneoplastic brain tissue, or PBMCs (not recorded which). The CDR3 DNA reads as TGTGCCACCAGTGAGTCGGGACTCCAAACCCCTCAAGAGACCCAGTACTTC. Its translation is CATSESGLQTPQETQYF.